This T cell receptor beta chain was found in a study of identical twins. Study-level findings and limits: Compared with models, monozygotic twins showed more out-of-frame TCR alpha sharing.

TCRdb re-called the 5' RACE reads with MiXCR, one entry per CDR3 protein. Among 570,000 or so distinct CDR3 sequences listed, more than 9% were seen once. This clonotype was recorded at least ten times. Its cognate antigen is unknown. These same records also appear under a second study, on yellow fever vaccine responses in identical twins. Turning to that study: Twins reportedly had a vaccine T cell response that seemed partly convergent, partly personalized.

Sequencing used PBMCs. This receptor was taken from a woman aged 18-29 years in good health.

This CDR3 is CASSLAGETVEQFF. Here the CDR3 DNA reads TGTGCCAGCAGTCTAGCGGGAGAGACGGTTGAGCAGTTCTTC. The rearrangement links TRBV6-2 or TRBV6-3 to TRBJ2-1; 10 bases fit TRBD2. CDR3 length: 14 amino acids. The V gene end was trimmed by 5 bases and the J gene end by 9 bases; junction bases not matched to a gene: 7. The germline V gene encodes CDR1 MNHEY and CDR2 SVGEGT.